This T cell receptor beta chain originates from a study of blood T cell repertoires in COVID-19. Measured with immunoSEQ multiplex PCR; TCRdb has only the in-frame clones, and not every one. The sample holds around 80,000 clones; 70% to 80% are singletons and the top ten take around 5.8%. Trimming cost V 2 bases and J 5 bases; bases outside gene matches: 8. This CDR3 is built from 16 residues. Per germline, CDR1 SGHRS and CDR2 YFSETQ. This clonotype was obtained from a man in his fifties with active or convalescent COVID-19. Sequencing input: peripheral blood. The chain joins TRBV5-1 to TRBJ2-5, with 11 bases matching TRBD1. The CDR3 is CASSLGQGARYETQYF. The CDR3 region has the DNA TGCGCCAGCAGCTTAGGACAGGGGGCGCGGTACGAGACCCAGTACTTC. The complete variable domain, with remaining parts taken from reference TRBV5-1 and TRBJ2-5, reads KAGVTQTPRYLIKTRGQQVTLSCSPISGHRSVSWYQQTPGQGLQFLFEYFSETQRNKGNFPGRFSGRQFSNSRSEMNVSTLELGDSALYLCASSLGQGARYETQYFGPGTRLLVL.